A selection of T cell receptor beta chains follows, all from one sample in a study of T cell responses to AZD1222 COVID-19 vaccine. The assay was immunoSEQ multiplex PCR, and TCRdb's table has in-frame clones only and misses some. The repertoire includes about 140,000 clones, roughly 90% of them detected once, and about 6% sits in the top ten. This sample comprised peripheral blood, obtained on day 0 of AZD1222 vaccination. These receptors were taken from an adult in good health. CDR3s include the opening cysteine and the closing phenylalanine or tryptophan. Fields, in order: D gene, J gene, clone size, V gene, CDR3 DNA, CDR3 protein. D genes are given only for firm matches. Rows give clone size only sometimes, using once, few, many, or a class for an expanded clone.

.	TRBJ1-5	.	TRBV28	TGTGCCAGCAGTTTATTTGGCCTTGGGGCGCAGCAGCCCCAGCATTTT	CASSLFGLGAQQPQHF
TRBD2	TRBJ2-1	.	TRBV9	TGTGCCAGCAGCTGGACTAGCGGGACTAGTGAGCAGTTCTTC	CASSWTSGTSEQFF
.	TRBJ1-1	.	TRBV5-1	TGCGCCAGCAGCCGATACGACACTGAAGCTTTCTTT	CASSRYDTEAFF
.	TRBJ1-5	.	TRBV30	TGTGCCTGGAGTGTCGGGCTTAATCAGCCCCAGCATTTT	CAWSVGLNQPQHF
TRBD1	TRBJ1-3	.	TRBV27	TGTGCCAGCAGTAGGACCGGGACAGCTATCTCTGGAAACACCATATATTTT	CASSRTGTAISGNTIYF
TRBD2	TRBJ2-1	.	TRBV3-1/TRBV3-2	TGTGCCAGCAGCCAAGTTACGACTAGCGAGTACAATGAGCAGTTCTTC	CASSQVTTSEYNEQFF
TRBD1	TRBJ1-1	.	TRBV5-6	TGTGCCAGCAGCTTGGAGAGGGGGCCCATGAACACTGAAGCTTTCTTT	CASSLERGPMNTEAFF
TRBD2	TRBJ2-7	.	TRBV15	TGTGCCACCAGCGGCCGACTAGCGGCATACTACGAGCAGTACTTC	CATSGRLAAYYEQYF
.	TRBJ2-6	.	TRBV10-3	TGTGCCATCAGTGAAGGTTTCCAGTTCGGTGGGGCCAACGTCCTGACTTTC	CAISEGFQFGGANVLTF
.	TRBJ1-5	.	TRBV9	TGTGCCAGCAGCCCGGACCTGGGGAATCAGCCCCAGCATTTT	CASSPDLGNQPQHF
.	TRBJ1-5	.	TRBV5-4	TGTGCCAGCAGCTTCCTCCATCAGCCCCAGCATTTT	CASSFLHQPQHF
TRBD2	TRBJ2-1	.	TRBV5-1	TGCGCCAGCAGCTGGACCGGGACTAGCGGCAGTACTGAGCAGTTCTTC	CASSWTGTSGSTEQFF
.	TRBJ1-5	.	TRBV7-9	TGTGCCAGCAGCTCAGGACAGAGTAGCAATCAGCCCCAGCATTTT	CASSSGQSSNQPQHF
TRBD1	TRBJ1-5	.	TRBV28	TGTGCCAGCAGGTGGACAGGGCGTCAGCCCCAGCATTTT	CASRWTGRQPQHF
.	TRBJ2-5	.	TRBV14	TGTGCCAGCAGCCAGGCTCTAGGGGGAGCCCAGTACTTC	CASSQALGGAQYF
.	TRBJ2-7	.	TRBV4-3	TGCGCCAGCAGCCAAGAAGTCTGGGCCGAGCAGTACTTC	CASSQEVWAEQYF
.	TRBJ1-3	.	TRBV5-1	TGCGCCAGCAGCTTGGGTCCAGGGAGCTCTGGAAACACCATATATTTT	CASSLGPGSSGNTIYF
.	TRBJ2-3	.	TRBV24-1	TGTGCCACCAGTGATTCACGAACCATGGACTGGACAGATACGCAGTATTTT	CATSDSRTMDWTDTQYF
.	TRBJ1-4	.	TRBV7-9	TGTGCCAGCAGCTTACGGGCAGGGGTTGGTGAAAAACTGTTTTTT	CASSLRAGVGEKLFF
TRBD1	TRBJ2-1	.	TRBV6-6	TGTGCCAGCAGTTACCGGGACAGGTTCCACAATGAGCAGTTCTTC	CASSYRDRFHNEQFF
TRBD2	TRBJ2-3	.	TRBV4-2	TGTGCCAGCAGCCAAGATCGCGAGGGAGGGAGGGATACGCAGTATTTT	CASSQDREGGRDTQYF
TRBD1	TRBJ1-1	.	TRBV2	TGTGCCAGCGGACAGGGCGTGAACACTGAAGCTTTCTTT	CASGQGVNTEAFF
.	TRBJ2-5	.	TRBV5-6	TGTGCCAGCAACTTACCCCATCAAGAGACCCAGTACTTC	CASNLPHQETQYF
.	TRBJ1-5	.	TRBV19	TGTGCCAGTAGTATGTGGAGGGATCAGCCCCAGCATTTT	CASSMWRDQPQHF
TRBD2	TRBJ2-3	.	TRBV11-3	TGTGCCAGCAGCCTATGGACCCTAGCGGGAGGAGGGACAGATACGCAGTATTTT	CASSLWTLAGGGTDTQYF
TRBD1	TRBJ1-5	.	TRBV28	TGTGCCAGCAGTTTTGGGACGACAGGGGGCGTCAGCAATCAGCCCCAGCATTTT	CASSFGTTGGVSNQPQHF
.	TRBJ1-1	.	TRBV15	TGTGCCACCAGCAGAGGTGGACCGGGAGGCACTGAAGCTTTCTTT	CATSRGGPGGTEAFF
TRBD1	TRBJ1-2	once	TRBV5-8	TGTGCCAGCAGCCTAGACAGGGACTATGGCTACACCTTC	CASSLDRDYGYTF
.	TRBJ2-2	few	TRBV4-1	TGCGCCAGCAGCCAAACTAGCACCGGGGAGCTGTTTTTT	CASSQTSTGELFF
TRBD2	TRBJ2-1	once	TRBV13	TGTGCCAGCAGCCCCGCTTCGTGGAGCGGGAGTGGTCGAAATGAGCAGTTCTTC	CASSPASWSGSGRNEQFF
.	TRBJ1-1	.	TRBV6-5	TGTGCCAGCAGTTACCCGACCGGGAACACTGAAGCTTTCTTT	CASSYPTGNTEAFF
.	TRBJ1-3	.	TRBV5-5	TGTGCCAGCAGCTTTAGGTCCGCTAACTCTGGAAACACCATATATTTT	CASSFRSANSGNTIYF
TRBD1	TRBJ1-4	.	TRBV28	TGTGCCAGCAGTTTAGGAGGGACAGGGGGCGAAAAACTGTTTTTT	CASSLGGTGGEKLFF
.	TRBJ1-5	.	TRBV15	TGTGCCACCAGCAGAGATTTCGGTCAGCCCCAGCATTTT	CATSRDFGQPQHF
.	TRBJ2-1	.	TRBV5-4	TGTGCCAGCAGCTTGGGCGGGTACAATGAGCAGTTCTTC	CASSLGGYNEQFF
.	TRBJ2-5	.	TRBV13	TGTGCCAGCAGCTTAGCCAGGGCCGAAGAGACCCAGTACTTC	CASSLARAEETQYF
TRBD2	TRBJ2-2	.	TRBV5-1	TGCGCCAGCAGCCTGGGACTAGCGGGCATCTACACCACCGGGGAGCTGTTTTTT	CASSLGLAGIYTTGELFF
.	TRBJ2-7	.	TRBV3-1/TRBV3-2	TGTGCCAGCAGCCAAGTTAGGGGTGGAGGGGAGCAGTACTTC	CASSQVRGGGEQYF
TRBD2	TRBJ2-1	.	TRBV5-5	TGTGCCAGCAGCCCCGCCCCTAGCGGAGGTTTGGATGAGCAGTTCTTC	CASSPAPSGGLDEQFF
.	TRBJ2-2	.	TRBV4-3	TGCGCCAGCAGCCAAGACAGGGATACCGGGGAGCTGTTTTTT	CASSQDRDTGELFF
TRBD2	TRBJ2-1	.	TRBV5-4	TGTGCCAGCAGCTCCGGACTAGCGGGAGGAAACAATGAGCAGTTCTTC	CASSSGLAGGNNEQFF
TRBD1	TRBJ1-5	.	TRBV19	TGTGCCAGTAGTATTTTCAGGGGGGGACAGCCCCAGCATTTT	CASSIFRGGQPQHF
.	TRBJ2-5	once	TRBV7-8	TGTGCCAGCAGCTTGGTTTGGGAAGAGACCCAGTACTTC	CASSLVWEETQYF
TRBD1	TRBJ2-1	.	TRBV28	TGTGCCAGCAGTCCGTTGGGACAGCCCCGAGAGCAGTTCTTC	CASSPLGQPREQFF
.	TRBJ2-3	.	TRBV4-3	TGCGCCAGCAGCCAGGTTGGAATCACAGATACGCAGTATTTT	CASSQVGITDTQYF